This T cell receptor beta chain was profiled in a study of identical twins. Whole-study findings and limits: Zero-insertion analyses might be partly confounded by invariant T cells like MAIT and iNKT. Conclusions were drawn cross-sectionally by statistical analysis, without following the same donors. Out-of-frame alpha sequences common to twins exhibited an excess of low generation probability.

The cDNA had a unique molecular identifier and a template-switch universal primer site. TCRdb recomputed calls from the 5' RACE reads with MiXCR, one row per CDR3 protein. The profile shows 310,000 or so distinct CDR3 sequences, more than 6.5% of them singletons. In germline, CDR1 is SGHNT, CDR2 YYREEE (reference sequence). V lost 3 bases and J lost 6, with 10 bases in between. CDR3 length: 13 residues. The sample holds a few counts of this clonotype. The antigen remains unidentified. These same records also appear under a second study, on yellow fever vaccine responses in identical twins.

This TCR derives from a woman aged 18-35 years in good health. J is TRBJ2-1 and V is TRBV5-4; D possibly corresponds to TRBD1 (5 bases). Sequencing was done on a sample of memory (CD45RO+) T cells sorted from blood. The CDR3 spells CASSSGLPNEQFF. The CDR3, as DNA: TGTGCCAGCAGCTCAGGGCTCCCCAATGAGCAGTTCTTC.